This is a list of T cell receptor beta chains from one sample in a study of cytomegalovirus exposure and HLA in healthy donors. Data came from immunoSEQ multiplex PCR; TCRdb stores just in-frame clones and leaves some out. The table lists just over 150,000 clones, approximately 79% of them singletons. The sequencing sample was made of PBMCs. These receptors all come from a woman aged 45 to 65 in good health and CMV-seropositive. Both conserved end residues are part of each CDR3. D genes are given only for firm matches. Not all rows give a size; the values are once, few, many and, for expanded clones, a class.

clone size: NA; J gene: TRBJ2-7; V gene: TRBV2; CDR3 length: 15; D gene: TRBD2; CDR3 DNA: TGTGCCAGCAGTGTAATAGCGGCCCGGGGGGGAGAGCAGTACTTC; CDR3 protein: CASSVIAARGGEQYF
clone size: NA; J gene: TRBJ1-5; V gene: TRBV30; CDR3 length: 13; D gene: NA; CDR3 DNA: TGTGCCTGGAGTGTGGCCAGCAATCAGCCCCAGCATTTT; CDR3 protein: CAWSVASNQPQHF
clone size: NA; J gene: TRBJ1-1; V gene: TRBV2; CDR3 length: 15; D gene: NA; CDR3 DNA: TGTGCCAGCAGTCTGGCAGGCTCCGGGAACACTGAAGCTTTCTTT; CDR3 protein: CASSLAGSGNTEAFF
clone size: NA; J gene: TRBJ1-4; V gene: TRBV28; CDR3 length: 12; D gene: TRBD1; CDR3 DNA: TGTGCCAGCAGCGACTCTCCGACAGGGGCAAATTTT; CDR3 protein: CASSDSPTGANF
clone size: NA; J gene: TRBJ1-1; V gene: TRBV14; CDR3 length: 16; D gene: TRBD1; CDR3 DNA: TGTGCCAGCAGCCAAGCTAGTAGGGGGCGCGACACTGAAGCTTTCTTT; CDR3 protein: CASSQASRGRDTEAFF
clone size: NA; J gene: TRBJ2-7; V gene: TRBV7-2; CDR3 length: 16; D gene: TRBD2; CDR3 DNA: TGTGCCAGCAGCTTTGAGCGGGGCGCCAGCTCCTACGAGCAGTACTTC; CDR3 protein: CASSFERGASSYEQYF
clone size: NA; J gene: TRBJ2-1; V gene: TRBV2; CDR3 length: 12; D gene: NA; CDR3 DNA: TGTGCCAGCAGTCGGGGAACAAGTGAGCAGTTCTTC; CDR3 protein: CASSRGTSEQFF
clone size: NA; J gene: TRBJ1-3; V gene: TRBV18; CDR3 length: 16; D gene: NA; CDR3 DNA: TGTGCCAGCTCACTTGGCCTAGCTTACTCTGGAAACACCATATATTTT; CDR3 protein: CASSLGLAYSGNTIYF
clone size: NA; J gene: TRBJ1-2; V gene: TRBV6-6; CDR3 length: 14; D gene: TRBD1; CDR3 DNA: TGTGCCAGCAGTCGGACAGGGTCGGAGGGAGGCTACACCTTC; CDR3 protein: CASSRTGSEGGYTF
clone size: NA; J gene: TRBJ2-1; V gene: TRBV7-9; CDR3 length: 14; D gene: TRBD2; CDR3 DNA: TGTGCCAGCAGCTCAAGGACTAGTTTAAATGAGCAGTTCTTC; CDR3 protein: CASSSRTSLNEQFF
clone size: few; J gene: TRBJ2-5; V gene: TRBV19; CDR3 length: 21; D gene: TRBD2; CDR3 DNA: TGTGCCAGTAGTACACAGGGTCTCCGGGGACTAGCGGGAGAGGCTAAAGAGACCCAGTACTTC; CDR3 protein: CASSTQGLRGLAGEAKETQYF
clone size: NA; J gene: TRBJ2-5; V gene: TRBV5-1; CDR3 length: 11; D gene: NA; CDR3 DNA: TGCGCCAGCAGCTCGCAGGGTGAGCAGTACTTC; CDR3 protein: CASSSQGEQYF
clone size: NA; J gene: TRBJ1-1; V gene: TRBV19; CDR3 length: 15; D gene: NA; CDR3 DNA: TGTGCCAGTAGCCCCCGGGACTCACGAAGGGCTGAAGCTTTCTTT; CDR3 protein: CASSPRDSRRAEAFF
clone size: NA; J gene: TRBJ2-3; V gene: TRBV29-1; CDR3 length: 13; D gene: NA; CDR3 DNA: TGCAGCGTTGACAGGGGACGCACAGATACGCAGTATTTT; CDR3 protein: CSVDRGRTDTQYF
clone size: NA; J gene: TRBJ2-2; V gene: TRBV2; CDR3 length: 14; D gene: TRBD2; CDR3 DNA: TGTGCCAGCAGTGGGACTAGCGGGATTCAGGAGCTGTTTTTT; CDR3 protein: CASSGTSGIQELFF
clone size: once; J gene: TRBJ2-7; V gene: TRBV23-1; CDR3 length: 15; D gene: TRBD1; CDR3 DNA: TGCGCCAGCAGTCAACCTGGGGACAGTCCCTACGAGCAGTACTTC; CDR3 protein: CASSQPGDSPYEQYF
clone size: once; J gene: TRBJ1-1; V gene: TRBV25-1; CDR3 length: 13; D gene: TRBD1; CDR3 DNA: TGTGCCAGCAGGGACAGGGAGAGCACTGAAGCTTTCTTT; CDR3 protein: CASRDRESTEAFF
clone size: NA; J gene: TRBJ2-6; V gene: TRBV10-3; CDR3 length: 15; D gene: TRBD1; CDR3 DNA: TGTGCCTCCGGACAGGGTAGGTCTGGGGCCAACGTCCTGACTTTC; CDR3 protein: CASGQGRSGANVLTF
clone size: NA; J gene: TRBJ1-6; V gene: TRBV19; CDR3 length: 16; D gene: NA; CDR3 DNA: TGTGCCAGTAGTGCCTTCCGAGTAACGGATAATTCACCCCTCCACTTT; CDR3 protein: CASSAFRVTDNSPLHF
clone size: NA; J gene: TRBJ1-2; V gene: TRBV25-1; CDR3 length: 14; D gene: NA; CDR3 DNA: TGTGCCAGCAGTGTCCCCGAGGAGGGGTATGGCTACACCTTC; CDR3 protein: CASSVPEEGYGYTF
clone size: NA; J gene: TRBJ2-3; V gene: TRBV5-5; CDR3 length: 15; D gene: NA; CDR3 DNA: TGTGCCAGCAGCTTGGGGGGGCTAAGCACAGATACGCAGTATTTT; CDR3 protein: CASSLGGLSTDTQYF
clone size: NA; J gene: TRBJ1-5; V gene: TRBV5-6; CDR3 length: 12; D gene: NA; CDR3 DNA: TGTGCCAGCAGCTTTTGGGAGCAGCCCCAGCATTTT; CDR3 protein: CASSFWEQPQHF
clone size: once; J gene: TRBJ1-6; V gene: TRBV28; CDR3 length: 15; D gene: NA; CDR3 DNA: TGTGCCAGCAGTTTAAGGGGGGGATATAATTCACCCCTCCACTTT; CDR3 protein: CASSLRGGYNSPLHF
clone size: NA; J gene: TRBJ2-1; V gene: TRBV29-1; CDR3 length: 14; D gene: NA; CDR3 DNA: TGCAGCGTTGATACGGGGAGCTCCTACAATGAGCAGTTCTTC; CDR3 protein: CSVDTGSSYNEQFF
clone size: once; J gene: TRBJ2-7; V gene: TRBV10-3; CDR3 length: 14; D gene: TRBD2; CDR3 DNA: TGTGCCATCAGTGACTCCGGGGGGGTAGACGAGCAGTACTTC; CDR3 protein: CAISDSGGVDEQYF
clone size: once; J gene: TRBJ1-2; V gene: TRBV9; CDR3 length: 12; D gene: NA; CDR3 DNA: TGTGCCAGCAGTGACGGGAACTATGGCTACACCTTC; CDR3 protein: CASSDGNYGYTF
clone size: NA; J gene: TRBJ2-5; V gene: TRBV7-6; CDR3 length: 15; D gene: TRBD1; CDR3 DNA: TGTGCCAGCAGCTTAAGGGGACAGGGCCAAGAGACCCAGTACTTC; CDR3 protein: CASSLRGQGQETQYF
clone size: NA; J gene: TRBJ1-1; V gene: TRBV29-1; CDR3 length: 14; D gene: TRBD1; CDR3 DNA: TGCAGCGGAGGGGACAGGGTGGGAGGCACTGAAGCTTTCTTT; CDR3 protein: CSGGDRVGGTEAFF
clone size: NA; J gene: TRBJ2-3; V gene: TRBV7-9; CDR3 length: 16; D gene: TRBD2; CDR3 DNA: TGTGCCAGCAGTTATTCAGGTGGGAGGGCGCCAGATACGCAGTATTTT; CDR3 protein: CASSYSGGRAPDTQYF
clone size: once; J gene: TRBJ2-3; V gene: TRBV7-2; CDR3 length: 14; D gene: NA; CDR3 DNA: TGTGCCAGCAGCTGGACCAAGGGGGTCGATACGCAGTATTTT; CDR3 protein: CASSWTKGVDTQYF
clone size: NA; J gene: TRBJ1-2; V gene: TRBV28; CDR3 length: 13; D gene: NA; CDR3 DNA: TGTGCCAGCAAGAGGGAGGCCAACTATGGCTACACCTTC; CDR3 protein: CASKREANYGYTF
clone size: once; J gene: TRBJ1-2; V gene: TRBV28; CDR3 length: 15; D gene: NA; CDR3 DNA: TGTGCCAGCAGTACCATCCAGGGGTACTACTATGGCTACACCTTC; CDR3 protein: CASSTIQGYYYGYTF
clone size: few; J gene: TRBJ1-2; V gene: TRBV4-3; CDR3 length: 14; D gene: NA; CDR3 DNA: TGCGCCAGCAGCCAACGGGGGGCGCGGGATGGCTACACCTTC; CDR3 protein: CASSQRGARDGYTF
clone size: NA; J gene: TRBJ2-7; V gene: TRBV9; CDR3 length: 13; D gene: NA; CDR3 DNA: TGTGCCAGCAGCGTAGGGCCATCCTACGAGCAGTACTTC; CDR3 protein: CASSVGPSYEQYF
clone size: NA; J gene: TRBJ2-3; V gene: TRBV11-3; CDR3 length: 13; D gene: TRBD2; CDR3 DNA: TGTGCCAGCAGCTCTAATCCTAGCGGGGGCCCCTATTTT; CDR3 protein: CASSSNPSGGPYF
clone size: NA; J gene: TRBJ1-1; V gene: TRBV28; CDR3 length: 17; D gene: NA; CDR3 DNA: TGTGCCAGCCTCTTGGGGGGGTGGGGGTCAAAGAACACTGAAGCTTTCTTT; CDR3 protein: CASLLGGWGSKNTEAFF
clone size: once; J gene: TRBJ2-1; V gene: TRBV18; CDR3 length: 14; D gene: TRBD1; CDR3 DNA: TGTGCCAGCTCACCACAGACAGGGAACAATGAGCAGTTCTTC; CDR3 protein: CASSPQTGNNEQFF
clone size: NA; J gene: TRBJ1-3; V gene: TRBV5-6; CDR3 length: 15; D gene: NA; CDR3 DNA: TGTGCCAGCAGCTCCCCTGACACCTCTGGAAACACCATATATTTT; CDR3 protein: CASSSPDTSGNTIYF
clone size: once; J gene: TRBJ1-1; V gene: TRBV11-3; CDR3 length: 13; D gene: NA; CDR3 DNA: TGTGCCAGCAGTCCAAGGGGTAACACTGAAGCTTTCTTT; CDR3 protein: CASSPRGNTEAFF
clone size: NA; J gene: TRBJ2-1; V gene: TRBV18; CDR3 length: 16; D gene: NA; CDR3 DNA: TGTGCCAGCTCACCAGAGGACCCCGCAGGGTACAATGAGCAGTTCTTC; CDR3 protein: CASSPEDPAGYNEQFF
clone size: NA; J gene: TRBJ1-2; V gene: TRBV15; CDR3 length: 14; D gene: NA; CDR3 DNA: TGTGCCACCAGCAGAGAAAAGGGGGGGTATGGCTACACCTTC; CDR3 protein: CATSREKGGYGYTF
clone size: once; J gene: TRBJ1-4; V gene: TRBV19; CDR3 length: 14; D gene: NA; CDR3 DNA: TGTGCCAGTAGTATGCGTTCGGGGGGTGAAAAACTGTTTTTT; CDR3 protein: CASSMRSGGEKLFF
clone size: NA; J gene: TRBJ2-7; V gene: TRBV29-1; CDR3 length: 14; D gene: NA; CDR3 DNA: TGCAGCGTTGAACAGGCCAAACGACCCTACGAGCAGTACTTC; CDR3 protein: CSVEQAKRPYEQYF
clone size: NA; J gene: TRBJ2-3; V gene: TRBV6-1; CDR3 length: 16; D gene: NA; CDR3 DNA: TGTGCCAGCAGTGAAATCCGCGGCCAAAGCACAGATACGCAGTATTTT; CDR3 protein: CASSEIRGQSTDTQYF
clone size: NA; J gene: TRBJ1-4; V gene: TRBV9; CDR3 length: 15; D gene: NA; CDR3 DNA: TGTGCCAGCAGCGTAGAGTCCAGGCCTAATGAAAAACTGTTTTTT; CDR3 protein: CASSVESRPNEKLFF
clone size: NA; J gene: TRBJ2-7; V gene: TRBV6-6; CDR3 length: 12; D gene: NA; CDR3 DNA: TGTGCCAGCAGCCCGAGGATCTACGAGCAGTACTTC; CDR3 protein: CASSPRIYEQYF
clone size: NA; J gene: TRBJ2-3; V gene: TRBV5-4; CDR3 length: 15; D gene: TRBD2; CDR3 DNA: TGTGCCAGTGGCCGGACTAGCGGGTTCACAGATACGCAGTATTTT; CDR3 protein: CASGRTSGFTDTQYF
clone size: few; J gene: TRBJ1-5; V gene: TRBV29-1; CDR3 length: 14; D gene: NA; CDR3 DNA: TGCAGCGTCAGTGGGGGGGTTAGCAATCAGCCCCAGCATTTT; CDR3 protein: CSVSGGVSNQPQHF
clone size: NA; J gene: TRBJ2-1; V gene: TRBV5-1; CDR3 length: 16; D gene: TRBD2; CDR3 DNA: TGCGCCAGCAGCTTGTGGGCTAGCGGAACCTACAATGAGCAGTTCTTC; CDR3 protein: CASSLWASGTYNEQFF
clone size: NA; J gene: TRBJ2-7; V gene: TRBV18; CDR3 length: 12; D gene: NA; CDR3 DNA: TGTGCCAGCTCACACAGCTCCTACGAGCAGTACTTC; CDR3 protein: CASSHSSYEQYF
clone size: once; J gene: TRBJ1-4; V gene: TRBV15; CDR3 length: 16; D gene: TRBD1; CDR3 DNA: TGTGCCACCAGCAGAGATTGGGGGACAGGGCCTGAAAAACTGTTTTTT; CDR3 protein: CATSRDWGTGPEKLFF
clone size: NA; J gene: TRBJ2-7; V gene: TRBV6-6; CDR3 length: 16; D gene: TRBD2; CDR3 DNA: TGTGCCAGCAGCTCGACAGGGACTAGCGGTGCCTACGAGCAGTACTTC; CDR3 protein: CASSSTGTSGAYEQYF
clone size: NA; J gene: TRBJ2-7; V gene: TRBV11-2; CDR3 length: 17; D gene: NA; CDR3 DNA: TGTGCCAGCAGCCTGCTTGTTTCAGCGATCGTTAGCTACGAGCAGTACTTC; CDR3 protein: CASSLLVSAIVSYEQYF
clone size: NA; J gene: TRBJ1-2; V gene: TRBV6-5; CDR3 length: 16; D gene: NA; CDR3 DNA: TGTGCCAGCAGTTATACCGGGACTGCCGAGGACTATGGCTACACCTTC; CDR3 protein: CASSYTGTAEDYGYTF